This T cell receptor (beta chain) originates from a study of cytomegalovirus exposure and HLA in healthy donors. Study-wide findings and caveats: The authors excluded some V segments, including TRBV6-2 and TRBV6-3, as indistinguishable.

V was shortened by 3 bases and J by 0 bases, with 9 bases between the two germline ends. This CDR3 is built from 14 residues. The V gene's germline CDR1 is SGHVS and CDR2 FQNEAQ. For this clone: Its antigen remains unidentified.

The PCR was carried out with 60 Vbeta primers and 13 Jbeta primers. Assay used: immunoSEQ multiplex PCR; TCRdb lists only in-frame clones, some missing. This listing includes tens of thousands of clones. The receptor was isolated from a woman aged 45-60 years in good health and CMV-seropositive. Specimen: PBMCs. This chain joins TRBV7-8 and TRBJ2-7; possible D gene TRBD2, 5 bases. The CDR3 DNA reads TGTGCCAGCAGCTTGACTACAGACTCCTACGAGCAGTACTTC. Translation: CASSLTTDSYEQYF. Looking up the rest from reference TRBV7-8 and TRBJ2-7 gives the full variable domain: GAGVSQSPRYKVAKRGQDVALRCDPISGHVSLFWYQQALGQGPEFLTYFQNEAQLDKSGLPSDRFFAERPEGSVSTLKIQRTQQEDSAVYLCASSLTTDSYEQYFGPGTRLTVT.